A selection of T cell receptor beta chains follows, all from one sample in a study of cytomegalovirus exposure and HLA in healthy donors. TCRdb's copy holds only in-frame clones and misses some; the assay was immunoSEQ multiplex PCR. The repertoire holds about 150,000 clones, with just over 75% as singletons. Sample: PBMCs. These receptors were obtained from a woman aged 30 to 39 in good health and CMV-seropositive. Each CDR3 is given with its conserved first and last residue. Each record gives: CDR3 protein, CDR3 DNA, D gene, J gene, clone size, V gene. D genes are given only for firm matches. Rows may omit the clone size; those that give it use once, few, many or a size class.

CDR3: CASMQAVSQPQHF; DNA: TGTGCCAGCATGCAGGCTGTCAGTCAGCCCCAGCATTTT; D: .; J: TRBJ1-5; size: .; V: TRBV2
CDR3: CASSLGRQSGEAFF; DNA: TGTGCCAGCAGCTTAGGCCGACAGTCAGGTGAAGCTTTCTTT; D: .; J: TRBJ1-1; size: .; V: TRBV11-3
CDR3: CSAQGATEAFF; DNA: TGCAGTGCTCAGGGGGCCACTGAAGCTTTCTTT; D: TRBD1; J: TRBJ1-1; size: .; V: TRBV20-1
CDR3: CASSSQGGEAQHF; DNA: TGTGCCAGCAGCTCCCAAGGGGGCGAGGCCCAGCATTTT; D: TRBD1; J: TRBJ1-5; size: few; V: TRBV7-9
CDR3: CASSSGGTGYYEQYF; DNA: TGTGCCAGCAGCTCGGGCGGGACAGGATACTACGAGCAGTACTTC; D: TRBD1; J: TRBJ2-7; size: .; V: TRBV7-6
CDR3: CARIQGDSQPQHF; DNA: TGTGCCAGAATACAGGGGGATTCTCAGCCCCAGCATTTT; D: TRBD1; J: TRBJ1-5; size: .; V: TRBV6-4
CDR3: CASSALVGGNEQFF; DNA: TGCGCCAGCAGCGCCTTGGTGGGGGGCAATGAGCAGTTCTTC; D: .; J: TRBJ2-1; size: .; V: TRBV5-1
CDR3: CASSLAGAGGRGETQYF; DNA: TGCGCCAGCAGCTTGGCCGGGGCGGGAGGCCGGGGGGAGACCCAGTACTTC; D: TRBD2; J: TRBJ2-5; size: .; V: TRBV5-1
CDR3: CASRFLGTEIYEQYF; DNA: TGCGCCAGCAGATTTTTAGGGACAGAGATCTACGAGCAGTACTTC; D: TRBD1; J: TRBJ2-7; size: .; V: TRBV5-1
CDR3: CASSPTAGDNTGELFF; DNA: TGCGCCAGCAGCCCCACCGCGGGAGATAACACCGGGGAGCTGTTTTTT; D: TRBD2; J: TRBJ2-2; size: .; V: TRBV5-1
CDR3: CATRTGGAGQETQYF; DNA: TGTGCCACCCGGACCGGGGGGGCAGGGCAAGAGACCCAGTACTTC; D: TRBD2; J: TRBJ2-5; size: .; V: TRBV15
CDR3: CASTLPRGSDTGELFF; DNA: TGTGCCAGCACCCTCCCCCGCGGGAGTGACACCGGGGAGCTGTTTTTT; D: TRBD2; J: TRBJ2-2; size: .; V: TRBV28
CDR3: CASSPISRGTSVPYEQYF; DNA: TGTGCCAGCAGCCCCATCTCGAGGGGGACTAGCGTACCCTACGAGCAGTACTTC; D: TRBD2; J: TRBJ2-7; size: .; V: TRBV11-2
CDR3: CASSSRTVDSYEQYF; DNA: TGTGCCAGCAGCTCGAGGACAGTGGATTCCTACGAGCAGTACTTC; D: .; J: TRBJ2-7; size: .; V: TRBV11-3
CDR3: CASRRQGDTDTQYF; DNA: TGTGCCAGCAGGCGACAGGGAGACACAGATACGCAGTATTTT; D: TRBD1; J: TRBJ2-3; size: .; V: TRBV28
CDR3: CARSSVWAWAFF; DNA: TGTGCCAGAAGCTCGGTTTGGGCGTGGGCTTTCTTT; D: .; J: TRBJ1-1; size: .; V: TRBV5-3
CDR3: CASSERSDRDLAYEQYF; DNA: TGTGCCAGCAGTGAAAGGTCAGATCGGGACTTAGCCTACGAGCAGTACTTC; D: .; J: TRBJ2-7; size: .; V: TRBV2
CDR3: CASSQGLAGSREQYF; DNA: TGCGCCAGCAGCCAAGGGCTAGCGGGATCCCGTGAGCAGTACTTC; D: TRBD2; J: TRBJ2-7; size: .; V: TRBV4-3
CDR3: CASSLGLLQETQYF; DNA: TGTGCCAGCAGTTTAGGACTGCTCCAAGAGACCCAGTACTTC; D: .; J: TRBJ2-5; size: few; V: TRBV27
CDR3: CASRPDRIYEQYF; DNA: TGTGCCAGCAGGCCTGACAGGATCTACGAGCAGTACTTC; D: .; J: TRBJ2-7; size: .; V: TRBV28
CDR3: CASSLRLAGGYEQFF; DNA: TGTGCCAGCAGTTTAAGGCTAGCGGGAGGGTATGAGCAGTTCTTC; D: TRBD2; J: TRBJ2-1; size: once; V: TRBV27
CDR3: CASSLGGSSTDTQYF; DNA: TGTGCCAGCAGCTTAGGGGGCAGCAGCACAGATACGCAGTATTTT; D: .; J: TRBJ2-3; size: .; V: TRBV11-3
CDR3: CAWSADRGLEKLFF; DNA: TGTGCCTGGAGTGCGGACAGGGGATTGGAAAAACTGTTTTTT; D: TRBD1; J: TRBJ1-4; size: .; V: TRBV30
CDR3: CASSLARGGTEAFF; DNA: TGTGCCAGCAGCTTGGCTCGGGGAGGCACTGAAGCTTTCTTT; D: .; J: TRBJ1-1; size: .; V: TRBV5-4
CDR3: CAWSVKQLAGYNEQFF; DNA: TGTGCCTGGAGTGTTAAACAACTAGCGGGTTACAATGAGCAGTTCTTC; D: TRBD2; J: TRBJ2-1; size: .; V: TRBV30
CDR3: CASSRSIGDYEQYF; DNA: TGTGCCAGCAGTCGATCGATAGGGGACTACGAGCAGTACTTC; D: .; J: TRBJ2-7; size: .; V: TRBV6-5
CDR3: CSVAGGGNYGYTF; DNA: TGCAGCGTTGCCGGGGGGGGAAACTATGGCTACACCTTC; D: .; J: TRBJ1-2; size: many; V: TRBV29-1
CDR3: CASSSDRAANYGYTF; DNA: TGTGCCAGCAGTTCCGACAGGGCAGCTAACTATGGCTACACCTTC; D: TRBD1; J: TRBJ1-2; size: .; V: TRBV6-5
CDR3: CASSTLDRRSYEQYF; DNA: TGTGCCAGTAGTACTCTGGACAGGCGCAGCTACGAGCAGTACTTC; D: TRBD1; J: TRBJ2-7; size: .; V: TRBV19
CDR3: CAWKLASRNTEAFF; DNA: TGTGCCTGGAAGTTAGCCAGCAGGAACACTGAAGCTTTCTTT; D: .; J: TRBJ1-1; size: .; V: TRBV30
CDR3: CASKLAGGFYEQYF; DNA: TGTGCCAGCAAGCTAGCGGGAGGTTTCTACGAGCAGTACTTC; D: TRBD2; J: TRBJ2-7; size: .; V: TRBV2